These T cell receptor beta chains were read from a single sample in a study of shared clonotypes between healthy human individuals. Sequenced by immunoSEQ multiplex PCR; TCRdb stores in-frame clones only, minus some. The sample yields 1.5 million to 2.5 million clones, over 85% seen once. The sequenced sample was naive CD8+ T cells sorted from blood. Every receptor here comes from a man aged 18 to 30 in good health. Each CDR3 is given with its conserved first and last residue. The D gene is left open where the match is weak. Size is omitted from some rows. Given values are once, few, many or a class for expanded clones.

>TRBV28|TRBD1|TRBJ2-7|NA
CASSLQGQAAYEQYF
TGTGCCAGCAGTCTCCAGGGACAGGCTGCCTACGAGCAGTACTTC
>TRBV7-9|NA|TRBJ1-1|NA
CASSPREGVGTEAFF
TGTGCCAGCAGCCCTCGCGAGGGTGTTGGGACTGAAGCTTTCTTT
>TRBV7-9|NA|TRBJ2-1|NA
CASSFNRGRSYNEQFF
TGTGCCAGCAGCTTTAACCGAGGGCGCTCCTACAATGAGCAGTTCTTC
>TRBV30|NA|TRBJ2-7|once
CASHPGPSYEQYF
TGTGCCTCGCACCCCGGGCCCTCCTACGAGCAGTACTTC
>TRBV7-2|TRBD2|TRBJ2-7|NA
CASSLVGLAGEQYF
TGTGCCAGCAGCTTAGTAGGGCTAGCGGGCGAGCAGTACTTC
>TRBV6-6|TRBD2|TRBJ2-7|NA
CASSLAVSSYEQYF
TGTGCCAGCAGTCTAGCGGTCTCGTCCTACGAGCAGTACTTC
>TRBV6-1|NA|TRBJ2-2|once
CASSARVAGELFF
TGTGCCAGCAGTGCCCGGGTGGCCGGGGAGCTGTTTTTT
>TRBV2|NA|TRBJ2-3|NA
CASRPQDPGTDTQYF
TGTGCCAGCAGACCCCAGGACCCGGGCACAGATACGCAGTATTTT
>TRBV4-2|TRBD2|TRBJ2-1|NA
CASSQVRGGEQFF
TGTGCCAGCAGCCAAGTTCGGGGGGGTGAGCAGTTCTTC
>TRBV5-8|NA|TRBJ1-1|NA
CASSLGPMNTEAFF
TGTGCCAGCAGCTTGGGTCCAATGAACACTGAAGCTTTCTTT
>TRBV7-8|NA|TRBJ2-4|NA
CASSLMVGDGAKNIQYF
TGTGCCAGCAGCTTAATGGTGGGGGACGGGGCCAAAAACATTCAGTACTTC
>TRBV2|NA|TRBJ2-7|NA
CASSVLGSYEQYF
TGTGCCAGCAGTGTATTGGGGTCCTACGAGCAGTACTTC
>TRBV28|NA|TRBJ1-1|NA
CASSATRTLSAMNTEAFF
TGTGCCAGCAGTGCTACTCGGACGTTATCGGCCATGAACACTGAAGCTTTCTTT
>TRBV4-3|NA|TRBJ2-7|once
CASSQGTGNYEQYF
TGCGCCAGCAGCCAAGGTACAGGGAACTACGAGCAGTACTTC
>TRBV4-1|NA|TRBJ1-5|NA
CASSQSGGGNQPQHF
TGCGCCAGCAGCCAAAGTGGGGGCGGGAATCAGCCCCAGCATTTT
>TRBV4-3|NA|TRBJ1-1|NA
CASSQVGSGAEAFF
TGCGCCAGCAGCCAAGTAGGGAGTGGGGCTGAAGCTTTCTTT
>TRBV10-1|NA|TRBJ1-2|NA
CARVLPPIRSRYGYTF
TGCGCCAGGGTCTTGCCACCTATACGGTCACGCTATGGCTACACCTTC
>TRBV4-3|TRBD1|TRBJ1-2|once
CASSQAGGHYGYTF
TGCGCCAGCAGCCAAGCAGGGGGCCACTATGGCTACACCTTC
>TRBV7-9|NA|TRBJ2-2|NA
CASSAGELFF
TGTGCCAGCTCCGCCGGGGAGCTGTTTTTT
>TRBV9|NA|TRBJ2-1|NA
CASSVEGLGYNEQFF
TGTGCCAGCAGCGTAGAAGGTTTGGGTTACAATGAGCAGTTCTTC
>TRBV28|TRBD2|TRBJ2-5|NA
CASSLLSGVETQYF
TGTGCCAGCAGTTTACTGAGCGGGGTGGAGACCCAGTACTTC
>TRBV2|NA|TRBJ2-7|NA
CASSDPRGGNQGEQYF
TGTGCCAGCAGTGACCCCCGGGGCGGGAATCAGGGCGAGCAGTACTTC
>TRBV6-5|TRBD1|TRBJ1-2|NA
CASSYSGQGFGYTF
TGTGCCAGCAGTTACTCGGGACAGGGCTTCGGCTACACCTTC
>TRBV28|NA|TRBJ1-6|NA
CASSFYGTPLHF
TGTGCCAGCAGTTTCTACGGAACACCCCTCCACTTT
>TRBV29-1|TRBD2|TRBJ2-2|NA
CSGVAGPNTGELFF
TGCAGCGGGGTAGCGGGGCCGAACACCGGGGAGCTGTTTTTT
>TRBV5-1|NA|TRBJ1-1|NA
CASSSNTEAFF
TGCGCCAGCAGCTCGAATACTGAAGCTTTCTTT
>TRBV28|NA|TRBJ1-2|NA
CASSHDFQGGYTF
TGTGCCAGCAGTCACGACTTCCAGGGGGGCTACACCTTC
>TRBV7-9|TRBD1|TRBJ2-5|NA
CARPGGEETQYF
TGTGCCAGACCAGGGGGCGAGGAGACCCAGTACTTC
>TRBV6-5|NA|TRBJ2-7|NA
CASSFRGPSDEQYF
TGTGCCAGCAGCTTCCGGGGCCCCTCAGATGAGCAGTACTTC
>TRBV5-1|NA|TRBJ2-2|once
CASRGVTGELFF
TGCGCCAGCCGCGGGGTCACCGGGGAGCTGTTTTTT
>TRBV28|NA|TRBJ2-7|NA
CASSGGDYEQYF
TGTGCCAGCAGCGGGGGCGACTACGAGCAGTACTTC